One sample yielded the 7 T cell receptor beta chains listed below, sequenced in a study of blood T cell repertoires in COVID-19. Clones were read by immunoSEQ multiplex PCR, and TCRdb kept only the in-frame ones, dropping some. In the table there are about 190,000 clones, around nine tenths of which are singletons. Sequencing was carried out using peripheral blood. The receptors here all came from a young man with active or convalescent COVID-19.

The chain uses TRBV25-1 and TRBJ1-1, with 9 positions matching TRBD1. The CDR3 is 18 amino acids. Germline CDR1 MGHDK, CDR2 SYGVNS. V was clipped by 5 bases and J by 0 bases; unmatched bases: 13. CDR3 sequence reads: CASSPRGGQGWLNTEAFF. The DNA for the CDR3 is TGTGCCAGCAGTCCTAGAGGGGGACAGGGTTGGTTGAACACTGAAGCTTTCTTT.

The V gene is TRBV6-6, the J gene TRBJ2-3; D perhaps matches TRBD2 (6 bases). The ends were cut back, 3 bases at V and 6 bases at J, with 13 bases in the middle. There are 14 residues in the CDR3. Germline V gene sequence: CDR1 MNHNY, CDR2 SVGAGI (reference sequence). Here the CDR3 DNA reads TGTGCCAGCAGTTATGCGGCGGGAACTGATACGCAGTATTTT. This translates into CASSYAAGTDTQYF.

CDR3 bases: TGTGCCAGCAGTGAAGGTAGCGGGGGAATCTACGAGCAGTACTTC. Amino acid sequence: CASSEGSGGIYEQYF. This chain connects TRBV2 to TRBJ2-7; 9 nucleotides agree with TRBD2. V gave up 1 base and J gave up 3 bases; unmatched junction bases: 4. The CDR3 spans 15 residues. CDR1 is SNHLY, CDR2 FYNNEI, per germline.

The chain combines TRBV25-1 with TRBJ2-4, with a possible D match to TRBD2 (5 bases). CDR1 and CDR2 (germline): MGHDK, SYGVNS. The CDR3 is 14 residues long. V was clipped by 3 bases and J by 5 bases, with 11 bases between them. This CDR3 reads CASSDAGKQNIQYF. The DNA of the CDR3 is TGTGCCAGCAGTGACGCCGGGAAACAAAACATTCAGTACTTC.

This clone has just one count. V gene TRBV24-1 combines with J gene TRBJ1-2; no clear D gene. CDR1 is KGHDR and CDR2 is SFDVKD in the germline V gene. V lost 4 bases to trimming and J lost 8 bases, with 22 bases between them. The CDR3 contains 16 residues. CDR3 DNA sequence: TGTGCCACCAGTGAAGTTCTGGAGGGTGGAAAGCACGGCTACACCTTC. It encodes CATSEVLEGGKHGYTF.

This rearrangement joins TRBV6-5 to TRBJ2-7; TRBD1 matches at 7 bases. In germline, CDR1 is MNHEY, CDR2 SVGAGI. This CDR3 spans 13 amino acids. With V trimmed by 8 bases and J by 6 bases, 10 bases remained unmatched. DNA for the CDR3: TGTGCCAGCCAATCTTTGACAGGGATCGAGCAGTACTTC. It translates to CASQSLTGIEQYF.

This chain uses TRBV30 with TRBJ2-7; D perhaps matches TRBD2 (6 bases). The V end lost 0 bases, the J end lost 2 bases, and 14 bases lay between the germline ends. The length of the CDR3 is 15 residues. Germline lookup yields CDR1 GTSNPN and CDR2 SVGIG (reference sequence). This chain's CDR3 is CAWSVGGVLAYEQYF. The DNA of the CDR3 is TGTGCCTGGAGTGTAGGAGGGGTGCTGGCCTACGAGCAGTACTTC.